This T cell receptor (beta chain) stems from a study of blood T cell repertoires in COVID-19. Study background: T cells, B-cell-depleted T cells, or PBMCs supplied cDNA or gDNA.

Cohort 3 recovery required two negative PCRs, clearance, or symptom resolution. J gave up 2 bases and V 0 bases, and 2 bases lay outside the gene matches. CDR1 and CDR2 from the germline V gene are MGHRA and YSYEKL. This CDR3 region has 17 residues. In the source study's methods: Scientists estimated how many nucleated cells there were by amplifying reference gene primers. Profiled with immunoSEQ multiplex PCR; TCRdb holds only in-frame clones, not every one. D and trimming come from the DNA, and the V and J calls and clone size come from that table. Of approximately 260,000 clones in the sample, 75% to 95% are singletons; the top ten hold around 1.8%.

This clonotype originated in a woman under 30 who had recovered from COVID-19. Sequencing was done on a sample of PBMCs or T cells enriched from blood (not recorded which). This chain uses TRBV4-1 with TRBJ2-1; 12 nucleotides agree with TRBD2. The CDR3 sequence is CASSQERTSGTYNEQFF. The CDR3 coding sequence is TGCGCCAGCAGCCAAGAGAGGACTAGCGGGACCTACAATGAGCAGTTCTTC.